Below are 17 T cell receptor beta chains sequenced from a single sample in a study of CD8 T cells in Susac syndrome. Reverse transcription of about 0.45 to 1 ug RNA was performed with random hexamers. TCRdb analysed the immunoSEQ multiplex PCR reads with MiXCR anew, one entry per CDR3 protein. The sample gives roughly 190,000 distinct CDR3 sequences, over 75% of which show up once; 0.085% to 0.09% is in the top ten. Source material: CD4+ T cells from PBMCs. These receptors all stem from a human donor with Susac syndrome.

J is TRBJ1-3 and V is TRBV9; D gene unclear. V was clipped by 0 bases and J by 4 bases, with 8 bases between them. The CDR3 has 14 residues. Germline loops: CDR1 SGDLS, CDR2 YYNGEE. CDR3 protein: CASSVEANGNTIYF. In nucleotides, the CDR3 is TGTGCCAGCAGCGTAGAGGCCAACGGAAACACCATATATTTT.

CDR3 amino acids: CASSSSGRSENIQYF. CDR3 in DNA: TGCGCCAGCAGCTCTAGCGGGAGGTCGGAAAACATTCAGTACTTC. The chain recombines TRBV5-1 with TRBJ2-4; TRBD2 aligns across 11 bases. The J segment lost 5 bases and the V segment lost 3 bases, leaving 4 bases of the junction unmatched. The CDR3 runs 15 residues. Germline lookup yields CDR1 SGHRS and CDR2 YFSETQ.

This chain connects TRBV6-5 to TRBJ1-2; no reliable D call. Germline assignment: CDR1 MNHEY and CDR2 SVGAGI. The CDR3 has 14 residues. Trimming removed 8 bases from V and 5 bases from J, with 18 bases in between. The CDR3 sequence is CASQSSEGHYGYTF. The CDR3 region has the DNA TGTGCCAGCCAAAGTTCAGAGGGTCATTATGGCTACACCTTC.

The rearrangement links TRBV19 to TRBJ1-1; D call uncertain. Germline V gene sequence: CDR1 LNHDA, CDR2 SQIVND (reference sequence). This CDR3 spans 14 amino acids. Deletions cut 3 bases from V and 0 bases from J, with 8 bases between. The CDR3 nucleotides are TGTGCCAGTAGTATGCAGGCAATGAACACTGAAGCTTTCTTT. It specifies CASSMQAMNTEAFF. The full variable domain, rest sourced from reference TRBV19 and TRBJ1-1, is DGGITQSPKYLFRKEGQNVTLSCEQNLNHDAMYWYRQDPGQGLRLIYYSQIVNDFQKGDIAEGYSVSREKKESFPLTVTSAQKNPTAFYLCASSMQAMNTEAFFGQGTRLTVV.

The chain carries TRBV9 and TRBJ1-6; D unclear. V dropped 0 bases and J dropped 5 bases, with 9 bases sitting between them. The CDR3 extends over 15 amino acids. Germline V CDR1 and CDR2: SGDLS, YYNGEE. The CDR3 region has the DNA TGTGCCAGCAGCGTAGAAGGACGGGATAATTCACCCCTCCACTTT. The encoded protein is CASSVEGRDNSPLHF. Supplemented by reference TRBV9 and TRBJ1-6, the full variable domain reads DSGVTQTPKHLITATGQRVTLRCSPRSGDLSVYWYQQSLDQGLQFLIQYYNGEERAKGNILERFSAQQFPDLHSELNLSSLELGDSALYFCASSVEGRDNSPLHFGNGTRLTVT.

The gene calls are TRBV2 and TRBJ1-4, with D possibly being TRBD1 (5 bases). V lost 3 bases and J 5 bases, leaving 13 bases between the germline ends. Germline V gene sequence: CDR1 SNHLY, CDR2 FYNNEI. This CDR3 has 15 residues. The CDR3 nucleotides read TGTGCCAGCAGTGATCAGGGTGGGGAGAATGAAAAACTGTTTTTT. Residues: CASSDQGGENEKLFF.

The chain couples TRBV4-1 to TRBJ1-5; the D gene is possibly TRBD1 (6 bases). Deletions cut 3 bases from V and 5 bases from J, with 11 bases between. CDR1 is MGHRA and CDR2 is YSYEKL in the germline V gene. CDR3 length equals 14 residues. Here the CDR3 DNA reads TGCGCCAGCAGCCACCCAGGGGCCCATCAGCCCCAGCATTTT. It encodes CASSHPGAHQPQHF.

This clonotype was observed a single time. The CDR3 region has the DNA TGTGCCAGCATGAACGGGGGGACAGATACGCAGTATTTT. Amino acid sequence: CASMNGGTDTQYF. The gene calls are TRBV4-2 and TRBJ2-3; 7 bases are shared with TRBD2. Trimming cost V 7 bases and J 3 bases; bases outside gene matches: 4. The CDR3 has 13 amino acids. The germline V gene has CDR1 LGHNA and CDR2 YNFKEQ.

The chain is built from TRBV5-1 and TRBJ1-1; maybe TRBD1 (5 bases). V was shortened by 0 bases and J by 1 base, with 10 bases between the two germline ends. CDR1 and CDR2 (germline): SGHRS, YFSETQ. The CDR3 covers 15 residues. The DNA for the CDR3 is TGCGCCAGCAGCTTGGTCATGGGGCGGAACACTGAAGCTTTCTTT. It codes for CASSLVMGRNTEAFF.

The chain recombines TRBV18 with TRBJ2-6, with D unclear. The V gene lost 6 bases and the J gene lost 2 bases, with 11 bases spanning the gap. There are 15 residues in the CDR3. The germline V gene has CDR1 KGHSH and CDR2 LQKENI. CDR3: CASSPSEAGANVLTF. The CDR3 coding sequence is TGTGCCAGCTCGCCCAGTGAGGCTGGGGCCAACGTCCTGACTTTC.

The CDR3, as DNA: TGCGCCAGCAGCCAAGAACTCCAGCAGGGCTACATCCAGCCCCAGCATTTT. Encoded protein: CASSQELQQGYIQPQHF. The rearrangement uses TRBV4-1 and TRBJ1-5; D possibly corresponds to TRBD1 (5 bases). The germline gives CDR1 MGHRA, CDR2 YSYEKL. Trimming stripped 0 bases from V and 7 bases from J, with 19 bases between. CDR3 size: 17 residues.

This chain connects TRBV20-1 to TRBJ1-4, with a possible D match to TRBD1 (6 bases). Trimming took off 2 bases at V and 8 bases at J, with 15 bases between the two ends. Germline V CDR1 and CDR2: DFQATT, SNEGSKA (reference sequence). CDR3 length: 14 amino acids. For the CDR3, the DNA is TGCAGTGCTAGACACAGGGAGGTCGCGGAAAAACTGTTTTTT. Protein: CSARHREVAEKLFF.

This rearrangement joins TRBV10-3 to TRBJ1-2; 7 bases are shared with TRBD1. Germline CDR1 and CDR2: ENHRY and SYGVKD. The J segment lost 6 bases and the V segment lost 4 bases, leaving 2 bases of the junction unmatched. CDR3 length equals 12 residues. The CDR3 sequence: CAISGDRDGYTF. The CDR3 nucleotides read TGTGCCATCAGTGGAGACAGGGATGGCTACACCTTC.

The chain couples TRBV5-1 to TRBJ1-4; D not resolved. The CDR3 sequence is 16 residues long. The germline CDR1 and CDR2 sequences are SGHRS and YFSETQ. V lost 6 bases and J 0 bases, leaving 15 bases between the germline ends. CDR3 region: CASTRLSPTTNEKLFF. The CDR3 nucleotides read TGCGCCAGCACCCGGTTGTCCCCGACAACTAATGAAAAACTGTTTTTT. Full variable domain (outside the CDR3, taken from reference TRBV5-1 and TRBJ1-4): KAGVTQTPRYLIKTRGQQVTLSCSPISGHRSVSWYQQTPGQGLQFLFEYFSETQRNKGNFPGRFSGRQFSNSRSEMNVSTLELGDSALYLCASTRLSPTTNEKLFFGSGTQLSVL.

The rearrangement links TRBV30 to TRBJ2-3, with TRBD1 matching 8 bases. CDR1 is GTSNPN, CDR2 SVGIG, per germline (reference sequence). V gave up 3 bases and J gave up 8 bases; unmatched junction bases: 7. This CDR3 comprises 13 residues. The CDR3, as DNA: TGTGCCTGGAGCGCCAGGGGGCCCGGTACGCAGTATTTT. Protein: CAWSARGPGTQYF. Supplemented by reference TRBV30 and TRBJ2-3, the full variable domain reads SQTIHQWPATLVQPVGSPLSLECTVEGTSNPNLYWYRQAAGRGLQLLFYSVGIGQISSEVPQNLSASRPQDRQFILSSKKLLLSDSGFYLCAWSARGPGTQYFGPGTRLTVL.

The rearrangement joins TRBV19 to TRBJ2-5; TRBD2 aligns across 7 bases. Germline CDR1 and CDR2: LNHDA and SQIVND (reference sequence). The trim removed 6 bases at V and 1 base at J, leaving 11 bases unmatched. The CDR3 is 16 amino acids. CDR3: CASSSSGPVLQETQYF. The CDR3 DNA reads TGTGCCAGTAGCTCTAGCGGACCAGTTCTCCAAGAGACCCAGTACTTC.

The gene calls are TRBV20-1 and TRBJ2-7; 11 nucleotides agree with TRBD1. V lost 8 bases and J lost 2; bases outside the gene matches: 5. In germline, CDR1 is DFQATT, CDR2 SNEGSKA (reference sequence). The CDR3 spans 13 residues. The CDR3 region is CSLAGQGAYEQYF. CDR3 nucleotides: TGCAGTCTGGCGGGACAGGGGGCCTACGAGCAGTACTTC.